Below are 22 T cell receptor beta chains sequenced from a single sample in a study of blood T cell repertoires in COVID-19. Sequencing used immunoSEQ multiplex PCR; TCRdb keeps in-frame clones, though not all of them. The profile shows about 190,000 clones, less than 85% of them singletons. The specimen sequenced was peripheral blood. The source of these receptors is a woman in her forties or fifties with acute or convalescent COVID-19.

The chain is built from TRBV6-2 or TRBV6-3 and TRBJ2-1, with 8 bases lining up with TRBD2. Germline CDR1 MNHEY, CDR2 SVGEGT. Trimming took 2 bases from V and 8 from J; bases not matched to a gene: 8. This CDR3 spans 15 amino acids. DNA of the CDR3: TGTGCCAGCAGTTACAGCGGGACTAGTCTGTATGAGCAGTTCTTC. Translating gives CASSYSGTSLYEQFF.

This clone was detected a few times. The V and J genes are TRBV20-1 and TRBJ2-5; 7 bases agree with TRBD2. This CDR3 contains 11 residues. Unmatched junction bases numbered 5, after V lost 6 bases and J lost 7 bases. The germline V gene encodes CDR1 DFQATT and CDR2 SNEGSKA (reference sequence). CDR3 DNA: TGCAGTGCCACAAGGGAGGGGACCCAGTACTTC. Translating gives CSATREGTQYF.

V and J are TRBV7-7 and TRBJ2-3; the D gene is possibly TRBD1 (6 bases). The germline CDR1 and CDR2 sequences are SSHAT and FNYEAQ (reference sequence). V shed 6 bases and J shed 5 bases, with 18 bases lying between them. This CDR3 has 15 residues. CDR3 in DNA: TGTGCCAGCAGTCAGGGTTGGAGCAGGGGAGATACGCAGTATTTT. As protein: CASSQGWSRGDTQYF.

This chain uses TRBV28 with TRBJ1-1, with D hard to call. The CDR3 has 14 residues. Germline V gene sequence: CDR1 MDHEN, CDR2 SYDVKM. V was pared by 10 bases and J by 2 bases, with 17 bases between. CDR3 DNA: TGTGCCACCTCACAGCCGAGCCTAAACACTGAAGCTTTCTTT. It yields the protein CATSQPSLNTEAFF.

This clone has a single count. The chain employs TRBV11-3 and TRBJ2-2; maybe TRBD2 (5 bases). The germline gives CDR1 SGHNT, CDR2 YENEEA. V lost 3 bases, J lost 6 bases, and 8 bases lay in between. CDR3 length equals 13 residues. The CDR3 coding sequence is TGTGCCAGCAGCTTTCACGGGGCCGGGGAGCTGTTTTTT. This sequence encodes CASSFHGAGELFF.

This chain uses TRBV19 with TRBJ1-2; 9 positions agree with TRBD1. This CDR3 contains 15 residues. In germline, CDR1 is LNHDA, CDR2 SQIVND (reference sequence). The trim removed 5 bases at V and 8 bases at J, leaving 12 bases unmatched. The CDR3 loop is CASSAQFRDRAGYTF. The CDR3 DNA follows: TGTGCCAGTAGTGCCCAATTCCGGGACAGGGCAGGCTACACCTTC. The full variable domain, completed using reference TRBV19 and TRBJ1-2, is DGGITQSPKYLFRKEGQNVTLSCEQNLNHDAMYWYRQDPGQGLRLIYYSQIVNDFQKGDIAEGYSVSREKKESFPLTVTSAQKNPTAFYLCASSAQFRDRAGYTFGSGTRLTVV.

The chain couples TRBV18 to TRBJ1-1; no clear D gene. This CDR3 comprises 11 residues. V lost 2 bases to trimming and J lost 7 bases, with 5 bases between them. CDR1 is KGHSH and CDR2 is LQKENI in the germline V gene. The DNA for the CDR3 is TGTGCCAGCTCACCAGGGAGTGAAGCTTTCTTT. Translation: CASSPGSEAFF.

A single count supports this clone. The genes are TRBV19 and TRBJ2-6; maybe TRBD1 (6 bases). The CDR3 length is 16 residues. Germline lookup yields CDR1 LNHDA and CDR2 SQIVND (reference sequence). The V and J ends lost 5 bases and 0 bases respectively, with 11 bases between them. The CDR3 is CASSLRTVSGANVLTF. The CDR3 coding sequence is TGTGCCAGTAGTCTTCGGACAGTCTCTGGGGCCAACGTCCTGACTTTC.

The V and J genes are TRBV19 and TRBJ2-3; D is uncertain. V was clipped by 3 bases and J by 1 base, with 11 bases between them. Germline CDR1 LNHDA, CDR2 SQIVND (reference sequence). This CDR3 has 15 residues. The CDR3 is CASSMLTPRTDTQYF. The CDR3 DNA is TGTGCCAGTAGTATGCTCACACCACGCACAGATACGCAGTATTTT.

CDR3 loop: CATSRTPHGNSYNEQFF. The CDR3 region has the DNA TGTGCCACCAGCAGGACTCCTCACGGCAACTCCTACAATGAGCAGTTCTTC. The chain employs TRBV15 and TRBJ2-1; D remains unclear. Germline V gene data show CDR1 as LNHNV and CDR2 as YYDKDF (reference sequence). Trimming took 3 bases from V and 0 from J, leaving 15 bases between them. The CDR3 consists of 17 residues.

The rearrangement uses TRBV7-9 and TRBJ2-3; 7 bases fit TRBD1. There are 19 residues in the CDR3. With 5 bases clipped from V and 2 bases from J, the junction kept 19 bases outside the gene matches. Germline V gives CDR1 SEHNR, CDR2 FQNEAQ (reference sequence). The CDR3 loop reads CASSLWTGTVPAYTDTQYF. The CDR3 DNA sequence: TGTGCCAGCAGCCTATGGACAGGCACGGTTCCGGCGTACACAGATACGCAGTATTTT.

This rearrangement joins TRBV14 to TRBJ1-1; 7 nucleotides line up with TRBD1. V dropped 5 bases and J dropped 0; count of bases not matched to a gene: 12. CDR3 length equals 17 residues. Germline loops: CDR1 SGHDN, CDR2 FVKESK. CDR3: CASSSNRQGFMNTEAFF. CDR3 sequence (DNA): TGTGCCAGCAGCTCCAATCGACAGGGATTTATGAACACTGAAGCTTTCTTT. Complete variable domain (other parts from reference TRBV14 and TRBJ1-1): EAGVTQFPSHSVIEKGQTVTLRCDPISGHDNLYWYRRVMGKEIKFLLHFVKESKQDESGMPNNRFLAERTGGTYSTLKVQPAELEDSGVYFCASSSNRQGFMNTEAFFGQGTRLTVV.

The chain combines TRBV5-8 with TRBJ2-7; D possibly corresponds to TRBD2 (5 bases). The V gene lost 4 bases and the J gene lost 6 bases, with 23 bases spanning the gap. Per the germline V gene, CDR1 is SGHTS and CDR2 is YDEGEE. The CDR3 has 16 residues. This CDR3 is CASSQLQPEAMGEQYF. CDR3 coding DNA: TGTGCCAGCAGCCAGCTTCAACCGGAGGCGATGGGCGAGCAGTACTTC.

This chain joins TRBV5-1 and TRBJ1-5, with 7 bases matching TRBD1. The CDR3 is 15 residues long. The V segment lost 0 bases and the J segment 4 bases; nucleotides outside the gene matches: 4. CDR1 and CDR2 from the germline V gene are SGHRS and YFSETQ. CDR3 coding DNA: TGCGCCAGCAGCTTGGACGGACAGGAAAATCAGCCCCAGCATTTT. Protein: CASSLDGQENQPQHF.

The chain carries TRBV7-8 and TRBJ1-3; no clear D gene. The CDR3 is made up of 12 amino acids. Germline loops: CDR1 SGHVS, CDR2 FQNEAQ. The ends were cut back, 5 bases at V and 4 bases at J, with 6 bases in the middle. CDR3 in DNA: TGTGCCAGCAGCCCGCGGGGAAACACCATATATTTT. This sequence encodes CASSPRGNTIYF.

The chain carries TRBV29-1 and TRBJ1-1; the D gene is possibly TRBD1 (5 bases). The CDR3 runs to 13 residues. Germline V gives CDR1 SQVTM, CDR2 ANQGSEA. Deletions cut 7 bases from V and 2 bases from J, with 14 bases between. This CDR3 is CSARRRDNTEAFF. The CDR3 coding sequence is TGCAGCGCCAGGAGGAGGGACAACACTGAAGCTTTCTTT.

V is TRBV6-5 and J is TRBJ2-4, with TRBD1 matching over 7 bases. Germline V gene data show CDR1 as MNHEY and CDR2 as SVGAGI. The J segment lost 9 bases and the V segment lost 2 bases, leaving 13 bases of the junction unmatched. This CDR3 is built from 16 residues. The DNA of the CDR3 is TGTGCCAGCAGTTACGAAGGTCGGCAGGGGGTGGGCATTCAGTACTTC. Amino acid sequence: CASSYEGRQGVGIQYF.

This rearrangement joins TRBV18 to TRBJ1-2, with a possible D match to TRBD1 (6 bases). This CDR3 contains 14 residues. The germline V gene has CDR1 KGHSH and CDR2 LQKENI. The V end lost 10 bases, the J end lost 4 bases, and 19 bases lay between the germline ends. CDR3 sequence (DNA): TGTGCCACATCCCGGGGGGCGCAAAGCTATGGCTACACCTTC. It is translated as CATSRGAQSYGYTF.

This chain uses TRBV5-6 with TRBJ1-6; TRBD1 matches at 7 bases. The CDR3 contains 15 residues. Looked up from germline, CDR1 is SGHDT and CDR2 is YYEEEE. V shed 4 bases, J shed 9 bases, and the junction held 10 bases outside the gene matches. The CDR3 bases are TGTGCCAGCAGCCCAACAGGGGTATCGGGTTCACCCCTCCACTTT. Translating it yields CASSPTGVSGSPLHF.

This clone was found a few times. The chain employs TRBV18 and TRBJ1-4, with a weak D call TRBD1 (6 bases). With 2 bases removed from V and 4 bases from J, the gap between germline ends came to 11 bases. The CDR3 extends over 15 amino acids. CDR1 KGHSH and CDR2 LQKENI come from the germline V gene. CDR3 amino acids: CASSPMDSFNEKLFF. The CDR3, as DNA: TGTGCCAGCTCACCAATGGACAGCTTTAATGAAAAACTGTTTTTT.

The chain combines TRBV6-2 or TRBV6-3 with TRBJ2-1; TRBD2 is a possible D gene (5 bases). Trimming took 0 bases from V and 4 from J, leaving 19 bases between them. There are 18 residues in the CDR3. The germline gives CDR1 MNHEY, CDR2 SVGEGT. This chain's CDR3 is CASSYSPARRVEYNEQFF. The CDR3, as DNA: TGTGCCAGCAGTTACTCACCCGCTAGGCGGGTAGAGTACAATGAGCAGTTCTTC.

This clone was counted a few times. V gene TRBV10-2 combines with J gene TRBJ2-1; 7 nucleotides line up with TRBD2. This CDR3 is built from 15 residues. Germline V lookup: CDR1 WSHSY, CDR2 SAAADI. Losses at the gene ends were 8 bases for V and 2 bases for J; bases not matched to a gene: 9. The CDR3 spells CASSITGGAYNEQFF. As DNA, the CDR3 is TGCGCCAGCTCCATCACGGGAGGAGCCTACAATGAGCAGTTCTTC.